This T cell receptor (beta chain) was identified in a study of breast tumors, draining lymph nodes, adjacent tissues. Breast cancer patients provided tissue from their axillary draining lymph nodes. The CDR3 runs 12 residues. V was cut by 4 bases and J by 8 bases, with 8 bases left in between. CDR1 and CDR2 (germline): KGHSH, LQKENI. Via MiXCR, TCRdb re-called the multiplex PCR reads, giving one row per CDR3 protein. The data contain about 170,000 distinct CDR3 sequences, about 30% of them seen just once; the ten biggest clones take up about 3.8%. Sequenced sample: axillary lymph node tissue. The chain links TRBV18 to TRBJ2-2; either TRBD1 or TRBD2 may fit D (5 bases each). This sequence was found in a female donor with breast cancer. Some clones in this sample may be carry-over from other donors' samples. The DNA for the CDR3 is TGTGCCAGCTCACAGGGACGAGGGGAGCTGTTTTTT. Translated: CASSQGRGELFF.